This TCR beta chain emerged from a study of blood T cells in healthy people across ages. The germline V gene has CDR1 LGHNA and CDR2 YSLEER. The CDR3 is 15 residues long. Trimming cost V 4 bases and J 6 bases, with 18 bases left between them. This clonotype was recorded a few times. A sample-barcoded 5' primer and a J-beta primer mix were used in a second PCR of roughly 6 to 11 cycles. TCRdb processed the 5' RACE reads anew with MiXCR; each CDR3 protein has one entry. The sample yields 1.5 million to 2 million distinct CDR3 sequences, about 50% seen once. V usage is TRBV4-3 and J usage is TRBJ1-2; possibly TRBD1 for D (5 bases). The TCR originated in a woman aged 40 to 50 in good health. Source material: blood. The DNA of the CDR3 is TGCGCCAGCAGCCCAAACCCAGGGTGGAGAGATGGCTACACCTTC. As protein: CASSPNPGWRDGYTF.